Listed below are T cell receptor beta chains from one sample, sequenced in a study of TIL therapy for anti-PD-1-resistant metastatic lung cancer. Only in-frame clones appear in the TCRdb table, and some are missing; sequencing was by immunoSEQ multiplex PCR. The sample lists tens of thousands of clones, 79% occurring once. Sequencing was performed on blood, taken at baseline. The source is a man in his 70s with non-small cell lung cancer. The CDR3 runs from the conserved cysteine through the conserved F or W. Fields, in order: D gene, V gene, J gene, clone size, CDR3 DNA, CDR3 protein. D genes are given only for firm matches. A clone size is listed for some rows: how often the clone was seen (once, few, many), or a class if it is expanded.

>.|TRBV5-5|TRBJ1-1|few
TGTGCCAGCAGCAGGGGGTGGGTTAACACTGAAGCTTTCTTT
CASSRGWVNTEAFF
>.|TRBV27|TRBJ1-5|.
TGTGCCAGCAGCTTTGGACAGATTAATCAGCCCCAGCATTTT
CASSFGQINQPQHF
>.|TRBV19|TRBJ2-2|.
TGTGCCAGTAGATTAAACCGGGCCTCCATACCGAACACCGGGGAGCTGTTTTTT
CASRLNRASIPNTGELFF
>.|TRBV28|TRBJ1-2|.
TGTGCCAGCAGTTCCGACGGCTACTATGGCTACACCTTC
CASSSDGYYGYTF
>.|TRBV2|TRBJ2-7|few
TGTGCCAGTCACAGGGAGTCCTACGAGCAGTACTTC
CASHRESYEQYF
>.|TRBV7-9|TRBJ1-5|.
TGTGCCAGCAGCTTCGCAGGGAATCAGCCCCAGCATTTT
CASSFAGNQPQHF
>.|TRBV28|TRBJ2-1|.
TGTGCCAGCAGTTTAGGGCCGGGCAATGAGCAGTTCTTC
CASSLGPGNEQFF
>.|TRBV21-1|TRBJ2-2|few
TGTGCCAGCAGCAAAGGTGGTAGCGGGAGGGCCGGAAACACCGGGGAGCTGTTTTTT
CASSKGGSGRAGNTGELFF
>TRBD1|TRBV6-1|TRBJ2-2|.
TGTGCCAGCAGGGACAGGTCATCCACCGGGGAGCTGTTTTTT
CASRDRSSTGELFF
>.|TRBV5-4|TRBJ2-1|.
TGTGCCAGCAGCTTGGCGGTGGGAGGCTCCACTAATGAGCAGTTCTTC
CASSLAVGGSTNEQFF
>TRBD1|TRBV29-1|TRBJ2-7|.
TGCAGCGTTGTTCCGGGACAGCTTCGCGAGCAGTACTTC
CSVVPGQLREQYF
>.|TRBV20-1|TRBJ2-7|.
TGCAGTGGGGGCTACGAGCAGTACTTC
CSGGYEQYF
>.|TRBV28|TRBJ2-7|few
TGTGCCAGCAGTTTAAACGGCTACGAGCAGTACTTC
CASSLNGYEQYF
>.|TRBV4-2|TRBJ2-2|few
TGTGCCAGCAGCCAAGAACTAAACGGGGAGCTGTTTTTT
CASSQELNGELFF
>TRBD1|TRBV29-1|TRBJ2-2|.
TGCAGCGTCCGGGGACAGGGGAAACACACCGGGGAGCTGTTTTTT
CSVRGQGKHTGELFF
>TRBD2|TRBV30|TRBJ2-3|.
TGTGCCTGGACGCGGGGGTCCCGCACAGATACGCAGTATTTT
CAWTRGSRTDTQYF
>TRBD2|TRBV15|TRBJ2-1|.
TGTGCCACCAGCAGAGATCTGGGACTAGCGGGAGGGAGGGATGAGCAGTTCTTC
CATSRDLGLAGGRDEQFF
>.|TRBV5-6|TRBJ1-1|.
TGTGCCAGCAGCTTCAGACGTCCGGGGGGAGGAACTGAAGCTTTCTTT
CASSFRRPGGGTEAFF
>TRBD2|TRBV7-6|TRBJ2-2|.
TGTGCCAGCAGCTTAACTGTGGCGGGAGCAAACACCGGGGAGCTGTTTTTT
CASSLTVAGANTGELFF
>TRBD1|TRBV27|TRBJ1-2|.
TGTGCCAGCATCGGGACAGGGGGCGCTAACTATGGCTACACCTTC
CASIGTGGANYGYTF
>TRBD2|TRBV7-2|TRBJ2-5|.
TGTGCCAGCAGTTTGAGGGCCGCTAGCGGGAGGGAGACCCAGTACTTC
CASSLRAASGRETQYF
>.|TRBV9|TRBJ2-6|.
TGTGCCAGCAGCGTAGATAATGGGGCCAACGTCCTGACTTTC
CASSVDNGANVLTF
>.|TRBV19|TRBJ1-1|once
TGTGCCAGTTCTTTTCAGGTGATGAACACTGAAGCTTTCTTT
CASSFQVMNTEAFF
>TRBD1|TRBV2|TRBJ1-1|.
TGTGCCAGCAGTGACAGGGGGGAGGATGAAGCTTTCTTT
CASSDRGEDEAFF